Shown below are 2 T cell receptor beta chains from a single sample sequenced in a study of cytomegalovirus exposure and HLA in healthy donors. The protocol was immunoSEQ multiplex PCR, while the TCRdb copy is restricted to in-frame clones and leaves out a portion. The sample consists of about 160,000 clones, more than 80% of them appearing once. Source material: PBMCs. The origin of the receptors is a woman under 30 in good health and CMV-seropositive.

Written as DNA, the CDR3 is TGTGCCAGCAGCATCGGGACTCCTAACACCGGGGAGCTGTTTTTT. This gives the protein CASSIGTPNTGELFF. This rearrangement joins TRBV11-1 to TRBJ2-2; weak D call: TRBD2 (6 bases). The CDR3 totals 15 residues. Per germline, CDR1 SGHAT and CDR2 FQDESV (reference sequence). V was pared by 5 bases and J by 2 bases, with 12 bases between.

The chain joins TRBV11-3 to TRBJ2-1; 7 nucleotides match TRBD2. J was trimmed by 8 bases and V by 1 base; bases with no gene match: 14. Germline CDR1 reads SGHNT; CDR2 reads YENEEA. The CDR3 length is 17 residues. The CDR3 bases are TGTGCCAGCAGCTTAGGTGGTGTGGGGGAGGGCCCCCATGAGCAGTTCTTC. Its translation: CASSLGGVGEGPHEQFF. The entire variable domain, with the rest obtained from reference TRBV11-3 and TRBJ2-1, is as follows: EAGVVQSPRYKIIEKKQPVAFWCNPISGHNTLYWYLQNLGQGPELLIRYENEEAVDDSQLPKDRFSAERLKGVDSTLKIQPAELGDSAVYLCASSLGGVGEGPHEQFFGPGTRLTVL.